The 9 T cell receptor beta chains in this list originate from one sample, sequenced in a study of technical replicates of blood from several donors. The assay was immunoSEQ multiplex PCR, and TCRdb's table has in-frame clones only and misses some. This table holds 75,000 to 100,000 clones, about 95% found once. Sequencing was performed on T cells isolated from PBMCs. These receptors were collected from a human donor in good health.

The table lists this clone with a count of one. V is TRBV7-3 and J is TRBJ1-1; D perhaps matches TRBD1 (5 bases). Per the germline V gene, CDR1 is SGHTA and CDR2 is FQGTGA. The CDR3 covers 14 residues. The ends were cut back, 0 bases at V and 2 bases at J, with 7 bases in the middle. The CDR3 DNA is TGTGCCAGCAGCTTAACAGGGGCAAACACTGAAGCTTTCTTT. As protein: CASSLTGANTEAFF.

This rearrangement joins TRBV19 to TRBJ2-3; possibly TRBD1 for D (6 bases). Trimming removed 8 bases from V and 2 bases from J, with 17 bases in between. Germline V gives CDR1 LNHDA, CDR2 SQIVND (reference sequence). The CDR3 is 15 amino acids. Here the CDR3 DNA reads TGTGCCAGTTCATCCCGGGACATCGTCACAGATACGCAGTATTTT. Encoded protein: CASSSRDIVTDTQYF.

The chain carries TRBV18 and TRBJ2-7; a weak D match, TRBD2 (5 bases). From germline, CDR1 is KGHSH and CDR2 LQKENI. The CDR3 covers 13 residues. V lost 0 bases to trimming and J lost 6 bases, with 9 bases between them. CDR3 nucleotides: TGTGCCAGCTCACCACCGGGCCGGGGCGAGCAGTACTTC. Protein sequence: CASSPPGRGEQYF.

Here the CDR3 reads CASSLLENRGEAFF. The CDR3 DNA sequence: TGTGCCAGCAGCCTACTAGAGAACCGGGGTGAAGCTTTCTTT. This rearrangement joins TRBV7-8 to TRBJ1-1; D is unclear. Germline lookup yields CDR1 SGHVS and CDR2 FQNEAQ. V was cut by 5 bases and J by 7 bases, with 17 bases left in between. The CDR3 extends over 14 amino acids. Complete variable domain (other parts from reference TRBV7-8 and TRBJ1-1): GAGVSQSPRYKVAKRGQDVALRCDPISGHVSLFWYQQALGQGPEFLTYFQNEAQLDKSGLPSDRFFAERPEGSVSTLKIQRTQQEDSAVYLCASSLLENRGEAFFGQGTRLTVV.

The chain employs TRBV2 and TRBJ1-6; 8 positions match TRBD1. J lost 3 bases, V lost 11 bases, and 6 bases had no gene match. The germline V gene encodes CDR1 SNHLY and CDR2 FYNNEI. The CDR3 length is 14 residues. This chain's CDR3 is CAGQQGDYNSPLHF. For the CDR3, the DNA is TGTGCCGGACAACAGGGGGACTATAATTCACCCCTCCACTTT.

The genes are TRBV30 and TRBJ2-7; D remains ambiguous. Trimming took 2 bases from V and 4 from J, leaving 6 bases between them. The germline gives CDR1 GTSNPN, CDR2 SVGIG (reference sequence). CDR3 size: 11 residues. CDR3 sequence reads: CAWSIRYEQYF. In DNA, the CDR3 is TGTGCCTGGAGTATACGGTACGAGCAGTACTTC. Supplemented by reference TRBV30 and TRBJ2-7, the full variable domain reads SQTIHQWPATLVQPVGSPLSLECTVEGTSNPNLYWYRQAAGRGLQLLFYSVGIGQISSEVPQNLSASRPQDRQFILSSKKLLLSDSGFYLCAWSIRYEQYFGPGTRLTVT.

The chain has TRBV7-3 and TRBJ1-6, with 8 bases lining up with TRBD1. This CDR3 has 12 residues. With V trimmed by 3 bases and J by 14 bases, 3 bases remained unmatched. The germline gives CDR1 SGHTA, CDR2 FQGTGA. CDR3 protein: CASSFTGGALHF. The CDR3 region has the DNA TGTGCCAGCAGCTTTACAGGGGGTGCCCTCCACTTT.

The CDR3 DNA is TGCGCCAGCAGCTTGGAGATCGGGGGCACAGATACGCAGTATTTT. This sequence encodes CASSLEIGGTDTQYF. The V and J genes are TRBV5-1 and TRBJ2-3, with D perhaps TRBD2 (5 bases). Germline V gives CDR1 SGHRS, CDR2 YFSETQ. The V end was cut by 0 bases, the J end by 1 base, with 9 bases between. This CDR3 region has 15 residues.

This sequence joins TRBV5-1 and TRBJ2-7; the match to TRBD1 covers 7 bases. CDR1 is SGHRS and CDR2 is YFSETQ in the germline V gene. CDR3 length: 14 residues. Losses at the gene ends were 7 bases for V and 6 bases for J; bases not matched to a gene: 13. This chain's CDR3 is CASGVWDSKGEQYF. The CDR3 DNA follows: TGCGCCAGCGGGGTCTGGGACAGCAAGGGCGAGCAGTACTTC.